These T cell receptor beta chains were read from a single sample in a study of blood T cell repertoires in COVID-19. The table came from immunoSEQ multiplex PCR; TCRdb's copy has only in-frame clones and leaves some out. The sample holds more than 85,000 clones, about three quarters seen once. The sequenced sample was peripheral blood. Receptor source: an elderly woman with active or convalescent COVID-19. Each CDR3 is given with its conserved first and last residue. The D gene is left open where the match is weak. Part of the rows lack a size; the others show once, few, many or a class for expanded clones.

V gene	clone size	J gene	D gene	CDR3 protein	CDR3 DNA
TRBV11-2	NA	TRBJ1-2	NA	CASSLESSVLSGYTF	TGTGCCAGCAGCTTAGAATCTAGTGTATTGAGCGGCTACACCTTC
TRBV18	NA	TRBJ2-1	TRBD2	CASSPPGLAGSYNEQFF	TGTGCCAGCTCACCGCCGGGACTAGCGGGTTCCTACAATGAGCAGTTCTTC
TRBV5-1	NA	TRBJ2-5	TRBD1	CASRPDRGRETQYF	TGCGCCAGCAGACCAGACAGGGGGCGGGAGACCCAGTACTTC
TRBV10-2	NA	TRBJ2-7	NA	CATFSMKREQYF	TGCGCCACTTTCAGCATGAAGCGCGAGCAGTACTTC
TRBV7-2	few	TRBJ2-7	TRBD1	CASSEGGQGPYEQYF	TGTGCCAGCAGCGAAGGGGGACAGGGTCCGTACGAGCAGTACTTC
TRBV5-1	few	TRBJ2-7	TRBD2	CASSLKTGLRRLAGLCRREQYF	TGCGCCAGCAGCTTGAAGACCGGACTCCGGCGGCTAGCGGGGCTTTGCCGTCGGGAGCAGTACTTC
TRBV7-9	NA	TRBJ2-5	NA	CASSDRDTKETQYF	TGTGCCAGCAGCGACCGGGACACCAAAGAGACCCAGTACTTC
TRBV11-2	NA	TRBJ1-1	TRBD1	CASSPGTAAGAFF	TGTGCCAGCAGCCCAGGGACAGCCGCCGGAGCTTTCTTT
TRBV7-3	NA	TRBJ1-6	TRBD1	CASSTGQSHSPLHF	TGTGCCAGCAGCACGGGACAGTCTCATTCACCCCTCCACTTT
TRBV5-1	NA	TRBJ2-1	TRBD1	CASSLGGQGVRNEQFF	TGCGCCAGCAGCTTGGGGGGCCAGGGGGTGCGCAATGAGCAGTTCTTC
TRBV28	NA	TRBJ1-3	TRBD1	CASRRLTGAGNTIYF	TGTGCCAGCAGAAGACTGACAGGGGCTGGAAACACCATATATTTT
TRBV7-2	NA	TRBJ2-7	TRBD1	CASSPDRVSYEQYF	TGTGCCAGCAGCCCGGACAGGGTGTCCTACGAGCAGTACTTC
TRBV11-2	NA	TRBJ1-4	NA	CASSLVRGAIIEKLFF	TGTGCCAGCAGCTTAGTGCGGGGGGCGATTATTGAAAAACTGTTTTTT
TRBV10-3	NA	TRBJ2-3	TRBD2	CAIHSGFTDTQYF	TGTGCCATCCATAGCGGGTTCACAGATACGCAGTATTTT
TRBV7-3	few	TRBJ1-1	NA	CASSLVSGTEAFF	TGTGCCAGCAGCTTGGTGTCAGGGACTGAAGCTTTCTTT
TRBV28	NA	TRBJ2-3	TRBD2	CASSLSTSGSGYF	TGTGCCAGCAGCCTATCGACTAGCGGGAGTGGGTATTTT
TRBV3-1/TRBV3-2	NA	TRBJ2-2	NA	CASSPQGLLYTGELFF	TGTGCCAGCAGCCCTCAAGGACTACTTTACACCGGGGAGCTGTTTTTT